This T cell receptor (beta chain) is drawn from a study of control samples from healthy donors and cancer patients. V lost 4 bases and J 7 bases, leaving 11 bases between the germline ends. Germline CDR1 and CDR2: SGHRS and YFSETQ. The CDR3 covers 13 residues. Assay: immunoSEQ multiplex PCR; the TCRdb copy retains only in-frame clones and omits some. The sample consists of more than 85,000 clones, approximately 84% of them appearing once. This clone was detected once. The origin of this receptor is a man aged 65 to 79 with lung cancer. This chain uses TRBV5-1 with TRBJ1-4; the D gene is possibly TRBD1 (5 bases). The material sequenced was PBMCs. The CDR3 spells CASSEGRAEKLFF. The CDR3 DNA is TGCGCCAGCAGCGAGGGGCGGGCTGAAAAACTGTTTTTT.